This TCR beta chain emerged from a study of T cell responses to AZD1222 COVID-19 vaccine. The germline CDR1 and CDR2 sequences are MNHEY and SVGAGI. The CDR3 has 14 amino acids. Trimming pared 6 bases from V and 5 bases from J, leaving 16 bases between. TCRdb's table, derived via immunoSEQ multiplex PCR, lists solely in-frame clones and lacks some. The table has 200,000 to 250,000 clones, 85% to 95% seen once. This clone was counted a few times. Sample: peripheral blood, taken on day 0 of MenACWY control vaccination. J is TRBJ1-2 and V is TRBV6-5; D is uncertain. This clonotype was sampled from an adult in good health. The CDR3 DNA follows: TGTGCCAGCAGCCCCGCCTCACCAGATTATGGCTACACCTTC. Its translation: CASSPASPDYGYTF.